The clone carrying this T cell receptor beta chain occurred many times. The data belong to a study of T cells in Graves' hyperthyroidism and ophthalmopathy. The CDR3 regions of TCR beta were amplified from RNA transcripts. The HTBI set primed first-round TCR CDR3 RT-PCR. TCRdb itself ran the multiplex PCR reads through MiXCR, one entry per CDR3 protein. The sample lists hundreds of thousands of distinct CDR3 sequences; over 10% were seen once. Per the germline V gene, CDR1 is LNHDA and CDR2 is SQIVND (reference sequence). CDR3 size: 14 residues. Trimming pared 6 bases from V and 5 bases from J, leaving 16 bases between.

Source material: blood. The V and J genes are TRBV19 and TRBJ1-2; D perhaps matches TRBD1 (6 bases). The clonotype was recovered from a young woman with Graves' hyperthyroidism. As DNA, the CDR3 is TGTGCCAGTAGCCAAGGACAGTGGAGTTATGGCTACACCTTC. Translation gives CASSQGQWSYGYTF.